A single sample is the source of the 22 T cell receptor beta chains below, sequenced in a study of STAT5B mutations in CD4+ large granular lymphocyte leukemia (dated by TCRdb to the early 2020s). Libraries were built with the immunoSEQ multiplex PCR assay. TCRdb carries this immuneACCESS record with in-frame sequences only. Its versions omit some clonotypes, under half of them owing to an unresolved V gene in the studies checked, with the rest unexplained. This sample holds over 25,000 clones; roughly four fifths were observed only once. The ten largest make up around 0.27% of the sample. The sample consisted of CD4+ T cells from blood buffy coats. The receptors shown here come from a human donor in good health.

The table lists this clone with a few counts. The chain employs TRBV4-2 and TRBJ1-2; no firm D call. The germline CDR1 and CDR2 sequences are LGHNA and YNFKEQ. The V gene lost 4 bases and the J gene lost 2 bases, with 5 bases spanning the gap. The CDR3 totals 12 residues. The CDR3 is CASSRQNYGYTF. As DNA, the CDR3 is TGTGCCAGCAGCCGACAAAACTATGGCTACACCTTC.

The chain couples TRBV6-5 to TRBJ2-3; possible D gene TRBD2, 7 bases. CDR3 length: 15 amino acids. Germline V lookup: CDR1 MNHEY, CDR2 SVGAGI. V shed 5 bases and J shed 5 bases, with 17 bases lying between them. The CDR3 reads CASSRWGGAQDTQYF. The CDR3 DNA reads TGTGCCAGCAGTCGGTGGGGGGGGGCGCAAGATACGCAGTATTTT.

The chain employs TRBV28 and TRBJ1-2; tentative D call: TRBD1 (6 bases). This CDR3 has 13 amino acids. Germline V CDR1 and CDR2: MDHEN, SYDVKM. The V and J ends lost 5 bases and 1 base respectively, with 8 bases between them. The DNA of the CDR3 is TGTGCCAGCAGTACCAGGGGTAACTATGGCTACACCTTC. It is translated as CASSTRGNYGYTF.

The gene calls are TRBV19 and TRBJ1-1; a possible D gene is TRBD1 (5 bases). In germline, CDR1 is LNHDA, CDR2 SQIVND (reference sequence). The V and J ends lost 3 bases and 5 bases respectively, with 7 bases between them. The length of the CDR3 is 12 residues. CDR3 sequence (DNA): TGTGCCAGTAGTATTGAGGGGACTGAAGCTTTCTTT. This sequence encodes CASSIEGTEAFF.

The J gene is TRBJ2-5, the V gene TRBV25-1, with 8 bases identical to TRBD1. Germline V gene lookup returns CDR1 MGHDK and CDR2 SYGVNS. The trim removed 3 bases at V and 3 bases at J, leaving 9 bases unmatched. This CDR3 region has 16 residues. CDR3 residues: CASSDPPDREEETQYF. For the CDR3, the DNA is TGTGCCAGCAGTGATCCTCCGGACAGGGAAGAAGAGACCCAGTACTTC.

The rearrangement joins TRBV28 to TRBJ2-7, with 9 bases aligning to TRBD2. CDR1 and CDR2 from the germline V gene are MDHEN and SYDVKM. Trimming cost V 6 bases and J 2 bases; bases outside gene matches: 8. CDR3 length: 15 amino acids. The CDR3: CASSLSLAGPYEQYF. In DNA form, the CDR3 reads TGTGCCAGCAGCTTGAGTCTAGCGGGGCCCTACGAGCAGTACTTC.

This clone was observed once. This chain connects TRBV19 to TRBJ2-4, with TRBD1 matching 7 bases. Germline V CDR1 and CDR2: LNHDA, SQIVND (reference sequence). This CDR3 comprises 17 residues. Unmatched junction bases numbered 10, after V lost 3 bases and J lost 2 bases. For the CDR3, the DNA is TGTGCCAGTAGTATGATCCAGGGGGTCGCCACCAAAAACATTCAGTACTTC. It translates to CASSMIQGVATKNIQYF.

This chain connects TRBV15 to TRBJ2-7; maybe TRBD1 (5 bases). V was trimmed by 0 bases and J by 5 bases, leaving 17 bases between them. The length of the CDR3 is 16 residues. Germline values: CDR1 LNHNV, CDR2 YYDKDF (reference sequence). The CDR3 DNA sequence: TGTGCCACCAGCAGAGAACTGACAGCACCCCTTAACGAGCAGTACTTC. Residues: CATSRELTAPLNEQYF.

This clone was found a few times. The V and J genes are TRBV19 and TRBJ2-7, with 9 bases matching TRBD1. CDR3 size: 15 residues. Germline V lookup: CDR1 LNHDA, CDR2 SQIVND (reference sequence). The junction had 5 bases not matched to a gene; V was cut back by 2 bases and J by 3 bases. Here the CDR3 reads CASSILGQGFYEQYF. The DNA for the CDR3 is TGTGCCAGTAGTATATTGGGACAGGGCTTCTACGAGCAGTACTTC.

The rearrangement links TRBV19 to TRBJ2-1; 8 nucleotides match TRBD1. Germline V gives CDR1 LNHDA, CDR2 SQIVND (reference sequence). V lost 5 bases and J lost 9; bases outside the gene matches: 6. The CDR3 is 13 residues long. The CDR3 coding sequence is TGTGCCAGTAGTGTACTCAGGGGGCGTGAGCAGTTCTTC. The encoded protein is CASSVLRGREQFF.

For the CDR3, the DNA is TGTGCCAGCAGCCCCGGGGACAGGGTCCCTTACAATGAGCAGTTCTTC. It yields the protein CASSPGDRVPYNEQFF. The chain joins TRBV5-4 to TRBJ2-1, with 9 bases matching TRBD1. This CDR3 is built from 16 residues. V was pared by 4 bases and J by 4 bases, with 9 bases of the junction left unmatched. Germline values: CDR1 SGHNT, CDR2 YYREEE (reference sequence).

This clone was detected a few times. CDR3 nucleotides: TGTGCCTGGAGTGCCTGGACAGGGAAGGCTTTCTTT. This codes for CAWSAWTGKAFF. This chain connects TRBV30 to TRBJ1-1; TRBD1 matches at 8 bases. The germline V gene encodes CDR1 GTSNPN and CDR2 SVGIG (reference sequence). After removal of 1 base from V and 11 bases from J, the junction contained 6 bases not matched to a gene. There are 12 residues in the CDR3. Drawing the rest from reference TRBV30 and TRBJ1-1, the complete variable domain is SQTIHQWPATLVQPVGSPLSLECTVEGTSNPNLYWYRQAAGRGLQLLFYSVGIGQISSEVPQNLSASRPQDRQFILSSKKLLLSDSGFYLCAWSAWTGKAFFGQGTRLTVV.

The V call is TRBV29-1, the J call TRBJ2-7, with TRBD1 matching 8 bases. The CDR3 is made up of 15 amino acids. Looked up from germline, CDR1 is SQVTM and CDR2 is ANQGSEA. J was trimmed by 2 bases and V by 3 bases; bases with no gene match: 9. The CDR3 region has the DNA TGCAGCGTTGAGGGCCCTGGACAGGGCCCCTACGAGCAGTACTTC. Encoded protein: CSVEGPGQGPYEQYF.

The rearrangement uses TRBV5-1 and TRBJ1-2; TRBD1 aligns across 8 bases. Germline V lookup: CDR1 SGHRS, CDR2 YFSETQ. This CDR3 spans 16 amino acids. The trim removed 7 bases at V and 7 bases at J, leaving 18 bases unmatched. The CDR3 region has the DNA TGCGCCAGCCAAAGGAACGGACAGGGAGGGGCTGGTGGCTACACCTTC. It encodes CASQRNGQGGAGGYTF.

This sequence joins TRBV7-9 and TRBJ1-1, with TRBD1 as a possible D gene (5 bases). Germline CDR1 and CDR2: SEHNR and FQNEAQ (reference sequence). CDR3 length equals 15 residues. Deletions cut 4 bases from V and 4 bases from J, with 16 bases between. Here the CDR3 DNA reads TGTGCCAGCAGCTCCCTCCGGGGGAGGACCACTGAAGCTTTCTTT. Its translation is CASSSLRGRTTEAFF.

This sequence joins TRBV7-8 and TRBJ1-2; D not certain. The V and J ends lost 6 bases and 5 bases respectively, with 16 bases between them. The CDR3 runs to 14 residues. Germline V gene data show CDR1 as SGHVS and CDR2 as FQNEAQ. CDR3: CASRRDIPGYGYTF. Here the CDR3 DNA reads TGTGCCAGCAGGAGGGATATACCTGGGTATGGCTACACCTTC.

The chain has TRBV7-9 and TRBJ2-7; 7 nucleotides line up with TRBD1. The CDR3 runs to 14 residues. CDR1 is SEHNR, CDR2 FQNEAQ, per germline (reference sequence). V dropped 5 bases and J dropped 2; count of bases not matched to a gene: 6. The CDR3 loop reads CASSRDRRPYEQYF. CDR3 sequence (DNA): TGTGCCAGCAGCCGGGACAGAAGACCCTACGAGCAGTACTTC.

The CDR3 DNA is TGTGCCATCAGTGACCCAAGGGGCGGAGGAAACACCATATATTTT. This gives the protein CAISDPRGGGNTIYF. The genes are TRBV10-3 and TRBJ1-3; tentative D call: TRBD1 (5 bases). The CDR3 consists of 15 residues. The germline V and J ends were trimmed by 3 bases and 4 bases, with 13 bases remaining between them. Germline V gene lookup returns CDR1 ENHRY and CDR2 SYGVKD.

The CDR3, as DNA: TGTGCCAGCAGCGTAGCTACAAGACAATATACGCAGTATTTT. Translated: CASSVATRQYTQYF. The V and J genes are TRBV9 and TRBJ2-3, with D unclear. The ends were cut back, 0 bases at V and 7 bases at J, with 12 bases in the middle. The CDR3 loop spans 14 amino acids. Germline V lookup: CDR1 SGDLS, CDR2 YYNGEE.

The chain combines TRBV11-2 with TRBJ2-7; D assignment may be TRBD1 or TRBD2 (5 bases each). Germline assignment: CDR1 SGHAT and CDR2 FQNNGV. The CDR3 is 12 residues long. Trimming stripped 6 bases from V and 4 bases from J, with 10 bases between. The CDR3 sequence: CASRGTHYEQYF. The CDR3 nucleotides are TGTGCCAGCAGGGGGACCCATTACGAGCAGTACTTC.

The V gene is TRBV29-1, the J gene TRBJ1-1; no reliable D call. The length of the CDR3 is 12 residues. The germline V gene encodes CDR1 SQVTM and CDR2 ANQGSEA. V lost 4 bases to trimming and J lost 0 bases, with 6 bases between them. CDR3 DNA sequence: TGCAGCGTTGGGAAGATGAACACTGAAGCTTTCTTT. It specifies CSVGKMNTEAFF.

The J gene is TRBJ1-5, the V gene TRBV2; 9 positions match TRBD1. V shed 5 bases and J 7 bases; nucleotides not matched to a gene: 9. The CDR3 is made up of 15 amino acids. CDR1 and CDR2 (germline): SNHLY, FYNNEI. The CDR3 protein is CASSQDRGGGQPQHF. CDR3 DNA sequence: TGTGCCAGCAGTCAGGACAGGGGAGGAGGACAGCCCCAGCATTTT.